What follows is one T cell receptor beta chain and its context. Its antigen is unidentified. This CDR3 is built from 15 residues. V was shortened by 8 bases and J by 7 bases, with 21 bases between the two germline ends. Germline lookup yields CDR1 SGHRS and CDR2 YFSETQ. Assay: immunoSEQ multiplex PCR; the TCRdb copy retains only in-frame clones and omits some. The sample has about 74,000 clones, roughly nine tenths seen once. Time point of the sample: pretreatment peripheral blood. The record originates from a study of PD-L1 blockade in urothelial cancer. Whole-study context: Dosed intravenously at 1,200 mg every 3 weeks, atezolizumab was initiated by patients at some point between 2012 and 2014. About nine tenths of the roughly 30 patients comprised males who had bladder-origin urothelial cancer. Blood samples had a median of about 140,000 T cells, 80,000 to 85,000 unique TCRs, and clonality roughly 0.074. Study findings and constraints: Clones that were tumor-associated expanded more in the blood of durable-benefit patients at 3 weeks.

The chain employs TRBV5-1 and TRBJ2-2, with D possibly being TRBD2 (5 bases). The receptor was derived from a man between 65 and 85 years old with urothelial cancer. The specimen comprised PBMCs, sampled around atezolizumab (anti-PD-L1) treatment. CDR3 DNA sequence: TGCGCCAGTAAACTGGGAACGGGGTTCGGCGGGGAGCTGTTTTTT. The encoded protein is CASKLGTGFGGELFF.